Shown below are 6 T cell receptor beta chains from a single sample sequenced in a study. TCRdb reanalysed the RT-PCR reads using MiXCR and keeps one entry per CDR3 protein. Seen here are 550,000 to 750,000 distinct CDR3 sequences, approximately 14% observed once, and the top ten hold 3.6%. Sequenced: memory CD4+ T cells from blood. The receptors come from a female donor in good health, serving as a healthy control.

This clonotype was seen repeatedly, ten times or more. The rearrangement links TRBV6-2 or TRBV6-3 to TRBJ2-1; 8 nucleotides align to TRBD1. The CDR3 covers 14 residues. With V trimmed by 4 bases and J by 3 bases, 2 bases remained unmatched. CDR1 and CDR2 (germline): MNHEY, SVGEGT. The CDR3 spells CASSSGGNYNEQFF. CDR3 coding DNA: TGTGCCAGCAGTTCAGGGGGCAACTACAATGAGCAGTTCTTC.

A note on this clonotype: This may be a read error, as it is one base from a much larger clone. V is TRBV11-2 and J is TRBJ2-2; possible D gene TRBD2, 7 bases. Looked up from germline, CDR1 is SGHAT and CDR2 is FQNNGV. This CDR3 contains 17 residues. CDR3 residues: CASSLEGGALGTWELFF. In DNA, the CDR3 is TGTGCCAGCAGCTTAGAAGGGGGGGCCTTGGGCACCTGGGAGCTGTTTTTT.

The chain has TRBV6-1 and TRBJ2-3; no firm D call. Trimming shortened V by 7 bases and J by 0 bases, and 5 bases separated the two germline ends. This CDR3 spans 12 amino acids. The V gene's germline CDR1 is MNHNS and CDR2 SASEGT. The DNA for the CDR3 is TGTGCCAGCACCGTGAGCACAGATACGCAGTATTTT. Protein: CASTVSTDTQYF.

In this sample, this clonotype turned up once. The CDR3 DNA sequence: TGTGCCAGCCTTGCGGGAGGGGTTGGCGGGGAGCTGTTTTTT. Translating it yields CASLAGGVGGELFF. The chain recombines TRBV3-1 with TRBJ2-2; 9 nucleotides agree with TRBD2. V dropped 8 bases and J dropped 7; count of bases not matched to a gene: 8. The CDR3 sequence is 14 residues long. CDR1 and CDR2 from the germline V gene are LGHDT and YNNKEL (reference sequence).

This clonotype came up a few times. The J gene is TRBJ2-3, the V gene TRBV12-3 or TRBV12-4, with TRBD1 matching over 9 bases. J was trimmed by 5 bases and V by 7 bases; bases with no gene match: 4. The CDR3 runs 13 residues. CDR3 loop: CASKRTGVDTQYF. The DNA for the CDR3 is TGTGCCAGCAAACGGACAGGGGTAGATACGCAGTATTTT.

As regards this clonotype: Compared with germline, one end of the junction differs, possibly owing to a read error. This chain uses TRBV28 with TRBJ2-1; D remains ambiguous. The CDR3 covers 14 residues. Germline V lookup: CDR1 MDHEN, CDR2 SYDVKM. CDR3 coding DNA: TGTGCCAGCAGTTACAGCCAAACCTACAAAGAGCAGTTCTTC. Amino acids: CASSYSQTYKEQFF. The variable domain in full, completed from reference TRBV28 and TRBJ2-1, reads DVKVTQSSRYLVKRTGEKVFLECVQDMDHENMFWYRQDPGLGLRLIYFSYDVKMKEKGDIPEGYSVSREKKERFSLILESASTNQTSMYLCASSYSQTYKEQFFGPGTRLTVL.